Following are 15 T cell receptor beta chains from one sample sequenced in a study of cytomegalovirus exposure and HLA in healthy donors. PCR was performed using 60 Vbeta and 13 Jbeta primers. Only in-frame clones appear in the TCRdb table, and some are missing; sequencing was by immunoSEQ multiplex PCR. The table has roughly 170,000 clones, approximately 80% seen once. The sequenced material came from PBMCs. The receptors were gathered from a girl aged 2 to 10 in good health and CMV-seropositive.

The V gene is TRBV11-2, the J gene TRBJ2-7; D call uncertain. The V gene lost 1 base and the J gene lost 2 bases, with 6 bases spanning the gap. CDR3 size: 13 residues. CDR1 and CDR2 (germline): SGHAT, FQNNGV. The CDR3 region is CASSLAPAYEQYF. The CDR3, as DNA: TGTGCCAGCAGCTTAGCCCCCGCCTACGAGCAGTACTTC.

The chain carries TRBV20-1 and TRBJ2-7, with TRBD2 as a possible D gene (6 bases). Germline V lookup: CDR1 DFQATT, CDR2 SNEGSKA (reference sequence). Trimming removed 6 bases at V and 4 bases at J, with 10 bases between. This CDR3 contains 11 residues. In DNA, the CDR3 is TGCAGTGCAACCGGGACTTACGAGCAGTACTTC. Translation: CSATGTYEQYF.

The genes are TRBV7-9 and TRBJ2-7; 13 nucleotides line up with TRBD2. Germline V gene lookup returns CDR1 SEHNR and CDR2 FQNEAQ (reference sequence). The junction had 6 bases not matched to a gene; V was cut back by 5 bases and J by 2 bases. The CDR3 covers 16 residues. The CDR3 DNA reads TGTGCCAGCAGCCACGGACTAGCGGGAGCCCCCTACGAGCAGTACTTC. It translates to CASSHGLAGAPYEQYF.

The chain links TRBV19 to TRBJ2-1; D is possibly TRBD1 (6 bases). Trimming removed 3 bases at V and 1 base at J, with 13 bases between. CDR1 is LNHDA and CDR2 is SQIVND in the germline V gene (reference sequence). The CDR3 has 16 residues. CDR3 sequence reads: CASSIDRPNSYNEQFF. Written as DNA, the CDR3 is TGTGCCAGTAGTATCGACAGGCCCAATTCCTACAATGAGCAGTTCTTC.

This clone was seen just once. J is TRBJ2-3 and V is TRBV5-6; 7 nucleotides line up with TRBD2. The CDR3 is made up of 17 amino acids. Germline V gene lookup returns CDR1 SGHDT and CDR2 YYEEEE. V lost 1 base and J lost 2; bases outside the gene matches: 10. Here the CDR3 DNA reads TGTGCCAGCAGCTTGTATTCGGGGGGATCGTACACAGATACGCAGTATTTT. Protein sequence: CASSLYSGGSYTDTQYF. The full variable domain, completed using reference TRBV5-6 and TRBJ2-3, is DAGVTQSPTHLIKTRGQQVTLRCSPKSGHDTVSWYQQALGQGPQFIFQYYEEEERQRGNFPDRFSGHQFPNYSSELNVNALLLGDSALYLCASSLYSGGSYTDTQYFGPGTRLTVL.

DNA for the CDR3: TGCGCCAGCAGCCGGAGATACAGGGACTCTGGGGCCAACGTCCTGACTTTC. It codes for CASSRRYRDSGANVLTF. The chain combines TRBV5-1 with TRBJ2-6, with D perhaps TRBD1 (6 bases). The CDR3 length is 17 residues. Germline-derived CDR1 and CDR2 are SGHRS and YFSETQ. V lost 4 bases and J 0 bases, leaving 14 bases between the germline ends. Supplemented by reference TRBV5-1 and TRBJ2-6, the full variable domain reads KAGVTQTPRYLIKTRGQQVTLSCSPISGHRSVSWYQQTPGQGLQFLFEYFSETQRNKGNFPGRFSGRQFSNSRSEMNVSTLELGDSALYLCASSRRYRDSGANVLTFGAGSRLTVL.

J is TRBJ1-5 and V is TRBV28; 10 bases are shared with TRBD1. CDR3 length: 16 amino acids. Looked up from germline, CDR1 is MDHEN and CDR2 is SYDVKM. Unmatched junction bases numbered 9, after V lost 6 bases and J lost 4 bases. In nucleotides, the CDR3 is TGTGCCAGCAGCGATGACTGGACAGGGGGTAATCAGCCCCAGCATTTT. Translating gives CASSDDWTGGNQPQHF.

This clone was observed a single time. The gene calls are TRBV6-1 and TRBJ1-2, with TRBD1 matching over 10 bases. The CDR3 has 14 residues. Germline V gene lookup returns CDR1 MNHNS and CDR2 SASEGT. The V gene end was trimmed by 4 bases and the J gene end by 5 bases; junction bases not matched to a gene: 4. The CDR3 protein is CASSVDRGPYGYTF. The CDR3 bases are TGTGCCAGCAGTGTCGACAGGGGGCCGTATGGCTACACCTTC.

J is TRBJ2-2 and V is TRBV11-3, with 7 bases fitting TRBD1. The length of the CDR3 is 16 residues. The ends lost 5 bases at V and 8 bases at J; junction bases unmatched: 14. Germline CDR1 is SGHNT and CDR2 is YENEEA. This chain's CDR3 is CASSLSTGTRKGELFF. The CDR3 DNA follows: TGTGCCAGCAGCCTCTCGACAGGGACGCGTAAGGGGGAGCTGTTTTTT.

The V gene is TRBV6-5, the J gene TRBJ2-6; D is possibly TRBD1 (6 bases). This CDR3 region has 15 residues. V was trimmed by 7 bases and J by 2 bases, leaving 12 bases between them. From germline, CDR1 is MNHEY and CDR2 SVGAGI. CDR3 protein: CASTIQGAGANVLTF. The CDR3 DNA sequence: TGTGCCAGCACTATACAGGGTGCTGGGGCCAACGTCCTGACTTTC.

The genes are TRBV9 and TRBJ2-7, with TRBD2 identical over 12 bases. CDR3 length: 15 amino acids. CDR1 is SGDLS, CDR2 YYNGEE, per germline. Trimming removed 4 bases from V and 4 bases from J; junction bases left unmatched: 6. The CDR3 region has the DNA TGTGCCAGCAGCCCGGGACTAGCGGGCACTTACGAGCAGTACTTC. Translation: CASSPGLAGTYEQYF.

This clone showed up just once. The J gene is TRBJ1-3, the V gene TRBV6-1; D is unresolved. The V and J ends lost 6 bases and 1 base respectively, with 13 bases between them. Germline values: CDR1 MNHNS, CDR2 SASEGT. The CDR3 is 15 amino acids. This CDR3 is CASRAWTGSGNTIYF. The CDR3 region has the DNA TGTGCCAGCAGGGCGTGGACTGGATCTGGAAACACCATATATTTT.

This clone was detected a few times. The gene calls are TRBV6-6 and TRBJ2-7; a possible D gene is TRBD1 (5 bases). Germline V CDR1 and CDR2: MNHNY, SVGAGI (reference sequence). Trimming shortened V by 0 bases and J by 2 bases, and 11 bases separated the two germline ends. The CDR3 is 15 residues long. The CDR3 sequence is CASSYSNPGPYEQYF. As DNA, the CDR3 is TGTGCCAGCAGTTACTCGAATCCAGGGCCCTACGAGCAGTACTTC.

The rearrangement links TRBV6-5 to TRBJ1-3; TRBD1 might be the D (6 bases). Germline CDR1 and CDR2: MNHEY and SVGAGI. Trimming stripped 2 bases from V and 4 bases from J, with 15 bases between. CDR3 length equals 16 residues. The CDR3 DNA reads TGTGCCAGCAGTTACGAGAATCCAGGGGCCGGAAACACCATATATTTT. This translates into CASSYENPGAGNTIYF.

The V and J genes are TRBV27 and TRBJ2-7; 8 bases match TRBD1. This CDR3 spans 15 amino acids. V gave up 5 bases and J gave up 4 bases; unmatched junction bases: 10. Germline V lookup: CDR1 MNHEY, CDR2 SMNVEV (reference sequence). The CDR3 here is CASSLTQGARYEQYF. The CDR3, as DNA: TGTGCCAGCAGTCTCACTCAGGGGGCAAGGTACGAGCAGTACTTC.